Below are 23 T cell receptor beta chains sequenced from a single sample in a study of long-term antiretroviral therapy in people with HIV. Version v3.0 of the immunoSEQ assay was performed at survey level. Method: immunoSEQ multiplex PCR; TCRdb's copy keeps in-frame clones and lacks some. The data contain tens of thousands of clones, roughly 90% of them singletons. Sequences were derived from unsorted PBMCs, sampled 2 years after starting antiretroviral therapy. All receptors come from a man aged 45-65 years with HIV.

The chain carries TRBV19 and TRBJ1-6; TRBD1 is a possible D gene (6 bases). Trimming took 5 bases from V and 6 from J, leaving 23 bases between them. Germline CDR1 is LNHDA and CDR2 is SQIVND (reference sequence). The CDR3 length is 18 residues. The CDR3 sequence is CASSPYLEVRRGNSPLHF. In DNA form, the CDR3 reads TGTGCCAGTAGTCCTTACCTAGAAGTTCGCAGGGGTAATTCACCCCTCCACTTT.

The rearrangement links TRBV2 to TRBJ1-5; TRBD1 aligns across 7 bases. CDR1 and CDR2 (germline): SNHLY, FYNNEI. The CDR3 is 14 amino acids. With 7 bases clipped from V and 5 bases from J, the junction kept 8 bases outside the gene matches. The CDR3, as DNA: TGTGCCAGCACTGCAGACAGGGCCTATCAGCCCCAGCATTTT. Its protein is CASTADRAYQPQHF. Looking up the rest from reference TRBV2 and TRBJ1-5 gives the full variable domain: EPEVTQTPSHQVTQMGQEVILRCVPISNHLYFYWYRQILGQKVEFLVSFYNNEISEKSEIFDDQFSVERPDGSNFTLKIRSTKLEDSAMYFCASTADRAYQPQHFGDGTRLSIL.

The gene calls are TRBV7-2 and TRBJ1-3, with D unclear. CDR3 length equals 12 residues. The V end was cut by 2 bases, the J end by 8 bases, with 7 bases between. The germline CDR1 and CDR2 sequences are SGHTA and FQGNSA. CDR3 coding DNA: TGTGCCAGCAGCTTAAGCGGGGACACCATATATTTT. It specifies CASSLSGDTIYF.

The chain has TRBV27 and TRBJ2-2, with 7 bases identical to TRBD2. Germline CDR1 is MNHEY and CDR2 is SMNVEV (reference sequence). This CDR3 is 14 amino acids long. The junction had 3 bases not matched to a gene; V was cut back by 2 bases and J by 6 bases. The DNA for the CDR3 is TGTGCCAGCAGTTTAGCGGGAGAATCCGGGGAGCTGTTTTTT. It yields the protein CASSLAGESGELFF.

The V and J genes are TRBV7-9 and TRBJ2-5, with TRBD1 matching 8 bases. Looked up from germline, CDR1 is SEHNR and CDR2 is FQNEAQ (reference sequence). Unmatched junction bases numbered 7, after V lost 5 bases and J lost 5 bases. The CDR3 covers 14 residues. The CDR3 loop is CASSTDRGRETQYF. CDR3 nucleotides: TGTGCCAGCAGCACCGACAGGGGTCGCGAGACCCAGTACTTC.

V is TRBV7-2 and J is TRBJ2-7, with 7 nucleotides matching TRBD2. The germline gives CDR1 SGHTA, CDR2 FQGNSA. Trimming removed 5 bases from V and 4 bases from J; junction bases left unmatched: 11. This CDR3 contains 15 residues. For the CDR3, the DNA is TGTGCCAGCAGCCAACTAGCGCGACAATCATACGAGCAGTACTTC. Translated, it gives CASSQLARQSYEQYF.

This chain connects TRBV5-1 to TRBJ1-1, with D tentatively TRBD1 (5 bases). This CDR3 is built from 14 residues. V gave up 1 base and J gave up 5 bases, with 12 bases separating them. CDR1 and CDR2 (germline): SGHRS, YFSETQ. As DNA, the CDR3 is TGCGCCAGCAGCTTGTCGGGGGGGAGTACTGAAGCTTTCTTT. Translated: CASSLSGGSTEAFF.

The chain has TRBV15 and TRBJ2-7; D is perhaps TRBD1 or TRBD2 (6 bases each). This CDR3 region has 15 residues. CDR1 LNHNV and CDR2 YYDKDF come from the germline V gene (reference sequence). V lost 0 bases and J 9 bases, leaving 18 bases between the germline ends. The CDR3 nucleotides read TGTGCCACCAGCAGAGAGAAACAGGGACTGCGAGTGCAGTACTTC. Amino acid sequence: CATSREKQGLRVQYF.

The gene calls are TRBV30 and TRBJ1-2, with no clear D. Germline V gives CDR1 GTSNPN, CDR2 SVGIG (reference sequence). Deletions cut 3 bases from V and 0 bases from J, with 17 bases between. The CDR3 totals 16 residues. CDR3 bases: TGTGCCTGGAGACGAGCGTTCACGATCCCTAACTATGGCTACACCTTC. Amino acid sequence: CAWRRAFTIPNYGYTF.

Worth noting for this clone: The DNA is left out, because the CDR3 cannot be placed on it with certainty; the CDR3 is given as TCRdb lists it. CDR3 residues: CASSFLRARQNTEAFF. The chain employs TRBV5-4 and TRBJ1-1. Germline V gives CDR1 SGHNT, CDR2 YYREEE (reference sequence). Counting both end residues, the CDR3 totals 16 amino acids.

The rearrangement joins TRBV6-1 to TRBJ1-6; 8 nucleotides agree with TRBD1. Per the germline V gene, CDR1 is MNHNS and CDR2 is SASEGT. Losses at the gene ends were 1 base for V and 9 bases for J; bases not matched to a gene: 5. The CDR3 has 15 residues. CDR3 in amino acids: CASSEVTGGGSPLHF. For the CDR3, the DNA is TGTGCCAGCAGTGAAGTTACAGGGGGGGGTTCACCCCTCCACTTT.

This rearrangement joins TRBV4-3 to TRBJ1-6; 7 bases fit TRBD1. This CDR3 is 16 amino acids long. Trimming took 0 bases from V and 10 from J; bases not matched to a gene: 9. Germline V gene lookup returns CDR1 LGHNA and CDR2 YSLEER. For the CDR3, the DNA is TGCGCCAGCAGCCAAGAATGGACAGGCTGGGGGTCACCCCTCCACTTT. Translation: CASSQEWTGWGSPLHF.

The chain joins TRBV7-9 to TRBJ2-5, with no clear D. Germline V gene lookup returns CDR1 SEHNR and CDR2 FQNEAQ (reference sequence). The CDR3 sequence is 14 residues long. V lost 4 bases, J lost 5 bases, and 14 bases lay in between. This chain's CDR3 is CASSSPVGPETQYF. The CDR3, as DNA: TGTGCCAGCAGCTCCCCAGTGGGTCCGGAGACCCAGTACTTC.

The rearrangement joins TRBV10-1 to TRBJ2-7, with TRBD2 matching 10 bases. Germline V gives CDR1 WNHNN, CDR2 SYGVQD (reference sequence). V gave up 1 base and J gave up 3 bases; unmatched junction bases: 3. The CDR3 extends over 15 amino acids. This CDR3 reads CASSEWASGSYEQYF. The CDR3 nucleotides read TGCGCCAGCAGTGAGTGGGCTAGCGGGAGCTACGAGCAGTACTTC.

The chain uses TRBV6-6 and TRBJ2-1; 10 bases agree with TRBD2. This CDR3 has 15 residues. After removal of 2 bases from V and 5 bases from J, the junction contained 3 bases not matched to a gene. Germline V gene lookup returns CDR1 MNHNY and CDR2 SVGAGI (reference sequence). The CDR3 loop is CASSYELAGDNEQFF. The CDR3 nucleotides are TGTGCCAGCAGTTACGAGCTAGCGGGGGACAATGAGCAGTTCTTC.

This clone showed up just a few times. This chain connects TRBV6-1 to TRBJ2-7; tentatively, D is TRBD1 or TRBD2 (5 bases each). Trimming cost V 11 bases and J 3 bases, with 17 bases left between them. CDR1 is MNHNS, CDR2 SASEGT, per germline. The CDR3 loop spans 13 amino acids. The CDR3 region has the DNA TGTGCCGGCTCATGGGACCCGGGCTACGAGCAGTACTTC. Translated: CAGSWDPGYEQYF.

The chain has TRBV7-2 and TRBJ1-5; TRBD1 aligns across 7 bases. Germline V gives CDR1 SGHTA, CDR2 FQGNSA. J was trimmed by 6 bases and V by 3 bases; bases with no gene match: 14. This CDR3 comprises 17 residues. The CDR3 sequence: CASSLYSGTVSSQPQHF. DNA for the CDR3: TGTGCCAGCAGCTTGTATTCCGGGACAGTTTCGAGTCAGCCCCAGCATTTT.

The chain combines TRBV5-1 with TRBJ1-5; D is uncertain. Germline CDR1 is SGHRS and CDR2 is YFSETQ. This CDR3 contains 15 residues. Trimming left V 3 bases short and J 4 bases short, with 14 bases between. The chain's CDR3 is CASSSHLFRNQPQHF. Written as DNA, the CDR3 is TGCGCCAGCAGCTCCCATCTGTTTCGAAATCAGCCCCAGCATTTT.

V and J are TRBV27 and TRBJ2-5, with unresolved D. The CDR3 extends over 13 amino acids. CDR1 is MNHEY and CDR2 is SMNVEV in the germline V gene (reference sequence). Trimming shortened V by 5 bases and J by 7 bases, and 14 bases separated the two germline ends. CDR3 region: CASSPNSPGTQYF. Here the CDR3 DNA reads TGTGCCAGCAGTCCCAACAGCCCAGGGACCCAGTACTTC.

A few counts support this clone. The J gene is TRBJ2-7, the V gene TRBV7-2, with 13 bases lining up with TRBD2. Trimming at V came to 6 bases and at J to 2 bases, leaving 4 bases not matched to a gene. CDR1 SGHTA and CDR2 FQGNSA come from the germline V gene. The CDR3 loop spans 15 amino acids. This CDR3 is CASSSTSGRTYEQYF. In nucleotides, the CDR3 is TGTGCCAGCAGTTCGACTAGCGGGAGGACCTACGAGCAGTACTTC.

The V gene is TRBV2, the J gene TRBJ1-5; D may be TRBD1 (6 bases). The CDR3 sequence is 13 residues long. Germline values: CDR1 SNHLY, CDR2 FYNNEI. The V and J ends lost 1 base and 10 bases respectively, with 11 bases between them. The CDR3 DNA follows: TGTGCCAGCAGTGAAGGAGGGGGACAACCCCAGCATTTT. This codes for CASSEGGGQPQHF. Together with reference TRBV2 and TRBJ1-5, the CDR3 gives the full variable domain: EPEVTQTPSHQVTQMGQEVILRCVPISNHLYFYWYRQILGQKVEFLVSFYNNEISEKSEIFDDQFSVERPDGSNFTLKIRSTKLEDSAMYFCASSEGGGQPQHFGDGTRLSIL.

V is TRBV4-3 and J is TRBJ2-5, with 9 bases fitting TRBD1. After removal of 4 bases from V and 4 bases from J, the junction contained 7 bases not matched to a gene. CDR1 LGHNA and CDR2 YSLEER come from the germline V gene. There are 15 residues in the CDR3. CDR3 region: CASSRNRGQGETQYF. Here the CDR3 DNA reads TGCGCCAGCAGCCGAAACAGGGGGCAGGGAGAGACCCAGTACTTC.

The rearrangement uses TRBV5-6 and TRBJ1-1; 10 positions agree with TRBD1. V lost 1 base and J lost 3; bases outside the gene matches: 3. CDR3 size: 15 residues. The V gene's germline CDR1 is SGHDT and CDR2 YYEEEE. Here the CDR3 DNA reads TGTGCCAGCAGCTTGTGGGGGACAGGGGACACTGAAGCTTTCTTT. Amino acid sequence: CASSLWGTGDTEAFF.